The rows below give T cell receptor beta chains drawn from one sample of a study of T cell responses to AZD1222 COVID-19 vaccine. TCRdb's table, derived via immunoSEQ multiplex PCR, lists solely in-frame clones and lacks some. The profile covers approximately 110,000 clones, with roughly 91% appearing a single time and less than 4.5% taken by the ten largest. This sample comprised peripheral blood, obtained on day 0 of AZD1222 vaccination. Source of these receptors: an adult in good health. The CDR3 runs from the conserved cysteine through the conserved F or W. Fields, in order: clone size, V gene, J gene, CDR3 protein. The size entry is marked missing in some rows and otherwise reads once, few, many or a size class.

abundance: -
v_gene: TRBV2
j_gene: TRBJ2-7
CDR3aa: CATSYQGPLRQYF

abundance: -
v_gene: TRBV7-2
j_gene: TRBJ2-1
CDR3aa: CASSPRDRLNEQFF

abundance: -
v_gene: TRBV6-5
j_gene: TRBJ2-4
CDR3aa: CASSTTGVAKNIQYF

abundance: once
v_gene: TRBV7-2
j_gene: TRBJ2-1
CDR3aa: CASSSLSAFGGNEQFF

abundance: -
v_gene: TRBV28
j_gene: TRBJ2-4
CDR3aa: CASSPGTGTLAKNIQYF

abundance: -
v_gene: TRBV13
j_gene: TRBJ1-2
CDR3aa: CASSLGQGLGYGYTF

abundance: few
v_gene: TRBV9
j_gene: TRBJ1-2
CDR3aa: CASSVGAGANYGYTF

abundance: -
v_gene: TRBV12-3/TRBV12-4
j_gene: TRBJ2-7
CDR3aa: CASSSSSYEQYF

abundance: -
v_gene: TRBV5-5
j_gene: TRBJ1-2
CDR3aa: CASSLDVTFPAGYTF

abundance: -
v_gene: TRBV3-1/TRBV3-2
j_gene: TRBJ2-7
CDR3aa: CASSPTSGIYEQYF

abundance: -
v_gene: TRBV11-1
j_gene: TRBJ1-3
CDR3aa: CASSFLKDDTIYF

abundance: once
v_gene: TRBV7-2
j_gene: TRBJ1-6
CDR3aa: CASSLRQPPLHF

abundance: -
v_gene: TRBV6-5
j_gene: TRBJ1-5
CDR3aa: CASSYSRGRGHQPQHF

abundance: -
v_gene: TRBV12-3/TRBV12-4
j_gene: TRBJ2-1
CDR3aa: CASSLRGSNEQFF

abundance: -
v_gene: TRBV2
j_gene: TRBJ2-3
CDR3aa: CASSPDTSGLEPSDTQYF

abundance: once
v_gene: TRBV2
j_gene: TRBJ1-5
CDR3aa: CASSRTGLNQPQHF

abundance: -
v_gene: TRBV6-5
j_gene: TRBJ2-7
CDR3aa: CASSYFAASYEQYF

abundance: -
v_gene: TRBV11-2
j_gene: TRBJ2-2
CDR3aa: CASSYRTSQNTGELFF

abundance: -
v_gene: TRBV2
j_gene: TRBJ2-6
CDR3aa: CVIGSYSSGANVLTF

abundance: -
v_gene: TRBV5-4
j_gene: TRBJ1-1
CDR3aa: CASSGDSYEAFF

abundance: -
v_gene: TRBV29-1
j_gene: TRBJ2-1
CDR3aa: CSVTGTVHNEQFF

abundance: -
v_gene: TRBV7-6
j_gene: TRBJ2-1
CDR3aa: CASSLVTGESYNEQFF

abundance: -
v_gene: TRBV30
j_gene: TRBJ1-5
CDR3aa: CAWSAQGRVGQPQHF

abundance: -
v_gene: TRBV10-2
j_gene: TRBJ1-5
CDR3aa: CAMSRSTTHSNQPQHF

abundance: -
v_gene: TRBV7-2
j_gene: TRBJ2-5
CDR3aa: CASSSLIPSGRLRGTQYF

abundance: many
v_gene: TRBV28
j_gene: TRBJ1-5
CDR3aa: CASSSSLQGWNQPQHF

abundance: once
v_gene: TRBV7-9
j_gene: TRBJ2-1
CDR3aa: CASSFSPSGDYEQFF

abundance: -
v_gene: TRBV18
j_gene: TRBJ2-1
CDR3aa: CASSPDLYNEQFF

abundance: few
v_gene: TRBV2
j_gene: TRBJ2-1
CDR3aa: CASATQAEQFF

abundance: -
v_gene: TRBV18
j_gene: TRBJ2-7
CDR3aa: CASSPMGPGGWSEQYF

abundance: -
v_gene: TRBV6-5
j_gene: TRBJ1-4
CDR3aa: CASRGTGGGEKLFF

abundance: -
v_gene: TRBV10-3
j_gene: TRBJ2-7
CDR3aa: CAISESTTGVRYEQYF

abundance: few
v_gene: TRBV6-1
j_gene: TRBJ2-7
CDR3aa: CASSEALRLASSYEQYF

abundance: -
v_gene: TRBV20-1
j_gene: TRBJ2-5
CDR3aa: CSASPDRQETQYF

abundance: -
v_gene: TRBV29-1
j_gene: TRBJ1-2
CDR3aa: CSVEGGVAGYTF

abundance: -
v_gene: TRBV19
j_gene: TRBJ1-4
CDR3aa: CASSLRLATNEKLFF

abundance: once
v_gene: TRBV14
j_gene: TRBJ2-1
CDR3aa: CASSQSIRRNPYSSSYNEQFF

abundance: -
v_gene: TRBV7-2
j_gene: TRBJ2-5
CDR3aa: CASSLAGLDQETQYF

abundance: -
v_gene: TRBV19
j_gene: TRBJ1-4
CDR3aa: CASTNGWSGGSTNEKLFF

abundance: -
v_gene: TRBV20-1
j_gene: TRBJ2-3
CDR3aa: CSASSLDTQYF

abundance: -
v_gene: TRBV10-3
j_gene: TRBJ2-1
CDR3aa: CAIRAEAGVGSNEQFF

abundance: -
v_gene: TRBV5-1
j_gene: TRBJ1-4
CDR3aa: CASSWDLREKLFF

abundance: -
v_gene: TRBV10-3
j_gene: TRBJ2-3
CDR3aa: CAISESGLAGSTDTQYF

abundance: -
v_gene: TRBV30
j_gene: TRBJ1-5
CDR3aa: CAWSVTGTQPQHF

abundance: -
v_gene: TRBV30
j_gene: TRBJ1-1
CDR3aa: CARSGQGRQAFF

abundance: once
v_gene: TRBV7-9
j_gene: TRBJ2-3
CDR3aa: CASSLAGVFTDTQYF

abundance: -
v_gene: TRBV25-1
j_gene: TRBJ1-1
CDR3aa: CASSPSGGGRRAFF

abundance: -
v_gene: TRBV7-6
j_gene: TRBJ2-1
CDR3aa: CASSSYPPGQSSYNEQFF

abundance: -
v_gene: TRBV24-1
j_gene: TRBJ2-1
CDR3aa: CATSDPGPPDEQFF

abundance: -
v_gene: TRBV3-1/TRBV3-2
j_gene: TRBJ2-3
CDR3aa: CASSHIGGTSGTSSTDTQYF

abundance: -
v_gene: TRBV24-1
j_gene: TRBJ1-5
CDR3aa: CATSDLGQPQHF

abundance: once
v_gene: TRBV18
j_gene: TRBJ1-5
CDR3aa: CASSPGTGLSNQPQHF

abundance: -
v_gene: TRBV28
j_gene: TRBJ1-5
CDR3aa: CASTSSSGASNQPQHF

abundance: -
v_gene: TRBV4-1
j_gene: TRBJ1-2
CDR3aa: CASSRPTGNYGYTF

abundance: medium-sized
v_gene: TRBV5-1
j_gene: TRBJ2-7
CDR3aa: CASSLAGANLYEQYF

abundance: few
v_gene: TRBV7-9
j_gene: TRBJ1-3
CDR3aa: CASSLGDRDGRDTIYF

abundance: -
v_gene: TRBV7-9
j_gene: TRBJ1-2
CDR3aa: CASSLVDRGRGYTF

abundance: -
v_gene: TRBV19
j_gene: TRBJ1-2
CDR3aa: CASSTGGRGNYGYTF

abundance: -
v_gene: TRBV5-1
j_gene: TRBJ2-7
CDR3aa: CASSLGPTGAYEQYF